These T cell receptor beta chains were read from a single sample in a study of cytomegalovirus exposure and HLA in healthy donors. TCRdb's table, derived via immunoSEQ multiplex PCR, lists solely in-frame clones and lacks some. The data show some 76,000 clones, with roughly four fifths seen just once and roughly an eighth held by the top ten. The material sequenced was PBMCs. The source of these receptors is a male donor in good health and CMV-seropositive. CDR3s include the opening cysteine and the closing phenylalanine or tryptophan.

J gene,V gene,CDR3 protein
TRBJ2-7,TRBV29-1,CSVFAGDSYEQYF
TRBJ1-4,TRBV6-4,CASSDTDRQMTNEKLFF
TRBJ1-2,TRBV4-2,CASSQGRQGARHGYTF
TRBJ2-7,TRBV4-1,CASSQGDTERWEQYF
TRBJ2-7,TRBV30,CAWSKGGGRAYEQYF
TRBJ2-7,TRBV28,CASSSAGGKDEQYF
TRBJ2-6,TRBV5-5,CASSSLSSGANVLTF
TRBJ2-1,TRBV4-3,CASSQGQYFYNEQFF
TRBJ2-5,TRBV6-5,CASSYGTSGGRAQYF
TRBJ1-4,TRBV9,CASSVGGVLTNEKLFF
TRBJ1-1,TRBV28,CASSLGLDPSATEAFF
TRBJ2-5,TRBV7-2,CASSLGGEKTQYF
TRBJ1-2,TRBV28,CASSLGGQRYGYTF
TRBJ1-3,TRBV7-9,CASSSGQSSGNTIYF
TRBJ1-3,TRBV5-4,CASSLGNYFSGNTIYF
TRBJ2-7,TRBV4-1,CASSQLPGQGPYEQYF
TRBJ1-6,TRBV18,CASSPQDRGSPLHF
TRBJ2-7,TRBV9,CASSNRGSPYEQYF
TRBJ2-7,TRBV15,CATSRDGSARAYEQYF
TRBJ2-7,TRBV6-1,CASSGRTGLRSYEQYF
TRBJ2-3,TRBV7-9,CASSLVPGEMADTQYF
TRBJ2-1,TRBV5-4,CASSQSRDYNEQFF
TRBJ2-4,TRBV7-6,CASSLAEGSHIQYF
TRBJ2-1,TRBV9,CASSISGGPYNEQFF
TRBJ1-2,TRBV27,CASTGQGGYGYTF
TRBJ2-3,TRBV7-9,CASSPPGEVAGVTQYF
TRBJ1-2,TRBV19,CASSMWDTLPIYGYTF
TRBJ2-1,TRBV28,CASSLPSGGAVGSYNEQFF
TRBJ1-5,TRBV27,CASSLGRHNNQPQHF
TRBJ1-1,TRBV7-9,CASSPVDTEAFF
TRBJ2-5,TRBV4-3,CASSQTTVGETQYF
TRBJ2-1,TRBV29-1,CSAAPGQGGREQFF
TRBJ2-5,TRBV19,CASSSRPAGAQETQYF
TRBJ2-7,TRBV25-1,CASSDKGTGAYEQYF
TRBJ1-2,TRBV7-2,CASSLPSLGPNSIGYTF
TRBJ2-7,TRBV28,CASKEGAAYEQYF
TRBJ1-2,TRBV4-3,CASSQGSGGQNYGYTF
TRBJ1-2,TRBV7-9,CASSLPDRGPGYTF
TRBJ2-3,TRBV6-4,CASSDSGSGDTQYF
TRBJ1-1,TRBV11-2,CASSPRTRAANTEAFF
TRBJ2-7,TRBV12-5,CASGLSHAYEQYF
TRBJ2-7,TRBV6-5,CASSPGTGYEQYF
TRBJ2-7,TRBV6-1,CASRGTGRTEQYF
TRBJ2-2,TRBV7-6,CASSPGGTNTGELFF
TRBJ2-1,TRBV2,CASGTPGGLAGNEQFF
TRBJ2-7,TRBV28,CASSLWTGDYEQYF
TRBJ2-5,TRBV11-2,CASSVTSVETQYF
TRBJ1-5,TRBV10-3,CAISESFLSNQPQHF
TRBJ2-7,TRBV5-1,CASSYLAGTLYEQYF
TRBJ2-5,TRBV19,CASSPNPGAQETQYF
TRBJ2-1,TRBV11-2,CASSLAGGGWDEQFF
TRBJ2-1,TRBV30,CARSTGTSGTTQSYNEQFF
TRBJ2-7,TRBV4-1,CASSQIDRAYEQYF
TRBJ1-5,TRBV27,CASTNRLVEGQPQHF